The 31 T cell receptor beta chains below come from one sample, sequenced in a study of blood T cell repertoires in COVID-19. Profiled with immunoSEQ multiplex PCR; TCRdb holds only in-frame clones, not every one. This sample has approximately 180,000 clones, with approximately 81% found just once. Material: peripheral blood. The source is a person in their 70s with COVID-19, enrolled during active disease.

CDR3 nucleotides: TGCGCCAGCAGCCGAGATGAGTTCTCCTACGAGCAGTACTTC. Residues: CASSRDEFSYEQYF. The V call is TRBV4-3, the J call TRBJ2-7; no clear D. Germline CDR1 and CDR2: LGHNA and YSLEER. This CDR3 comprises 14 residues. The germline V and J ends were trimmed by 4 bases and 0 bases, with 10 bases remaining between them.

The chain is built from TRBV18 and TRBJ2-2, with D perhaps TRBD2 (5 bases). CDR1 and CDR2 from the germline V gene are KGHSH and LQKENI. V was shortened by 3 bases and J by 7 bases, with 15 bases between the two germline ends. This CDR3 comprises 15 residues. CDR3 coding DNA: TGTGCCAGCTCACCCTTCGGAGGCGGTGGCGGGGAGCTGTTTTTT. Translated: CASSPFGGGGGELFF.

The chain has TRBV5-5 and TRBJ1-6; D perhaps matches TRBD1 (5 bases). There are 14 residues in the CDR3. Germline V gives CDR1 SGHKS, CDR2 YYEKEE (reference sequence). The V and J ends lost 4 bases and 4 bases respectively, with 9 bases between them. The CDR3 region is CASSTGGYNSPLHF. CDR3 nucleotide sequence: TGTGCCAGCAGCACCGGGGGGTATAATTCACCCCTCCACTTT.

Concerning this clone: At one end, the junction sequence differs from germline, possibly due to a read error. The chain carries TRBV6-5 and TRBJ1-5, with no clear D. The CDR3 has 15 amino acids. Germline CDR1 reads MNHEY; CDR2 reads SVGAGI. The CDR3 DNA follows: TGTGCCAGCAGCCGTGACACGCGCCTCAATCGGCCCCAGCATTTT. Translation: CASSRDTRLNRPQHF.

This sequence joins TRBV20-1 and TRBJ2-1; 11 nucleotides line up with TRBD2. This CDR3 spans 16 amino acids. V lost 3 bases to trimming and J lost 5 bases; unmatched junction nucleotides: 9. Germline V gene data show CDR1 as DFQATT and CDR2 as SNEGSKA (reference sequence). The CDR3 region has the DNA TGCAGTGCTAGTGCATTCCGACTAGCGGGAAACAATGAGCAGTTCTTC. Translated: CSASAFRLAGNNEQFF.

The rearrangement links TRBV9 to TRBJ2-3; TRBD2 matches 9 bases. The germline CDR1 and CDR2 sequences are SGDLS and YYNGEE. The CDR3 extends over 16 amino acids. V shed 4 bases and J 5 bases; nucleotides not matched to a gene: 11. The CDR3 DNA reads as TGTGCCAGCAGCCTAGCGGGACTTCCAGGGCGAGATACGCAGTATTTT. Translating it yields CASSLAGLPGRDTQYF.

The genes are TRBV19 and TRBJ1-5; D gene ambiguous. V was trimmed by 6 bases and J by 3 bases, leaving 15 bases between them. The CDR3 is 15 amino acids. Germline lookup yields CDR1 LNHDA and CDR2 SQIVND (reference sequence). DNA for the CDR3: TGTGCCAGTAGCCTTCAGACTCTGTCCAATCAGCCCCAGCATTTT. Its protein product is CASSLQTLSNQPQHF.

This rearrangement joins TRBV27 to TRBJ1-6; D possibly corresponds to TRBD1 (6 bases). Trimming cost V 5 bases and J 10 bases, with 21 bases left between them. This CDR3 region has 16 residues. Germline CDR1 and CDR2: MNHEY and SMNVEV (reference sequence). This chain's CDR3 is CASSLRPGVERSPLHF. The CDR3 DNA reads TGTGCCAGCAGTCTTCGACCAGGGGTAGAGCGGTCACCCCTCCACTTT.

This chain links TRBV19 with TRBJ2-3; 9 positions match TRBD2. The J segment lost 5 bases and the V segment lost 1 base, leaving 10 bases of the junction unmatched. The CDR3 contains 17 residues. Germline values: CDR1 LNHDA, CDR2 SQIVND (reference sequence). CDR3 nucleotide sequence: TGTGCCAGTAGTATAGGTGGGGGGACTAGCTTAGGAGATACGCAGTATTTT. Amino acids: CASSIGGGTSLGDTQYF.

The chain combines TRBV7-3 with TRBJ2-1; D might be TRBD2 (6 bases). Between the trimmed V and J ends, which lost 5 bases and 2 bases, there was a span of 16 bases. Germline V gives CDR1 SGHTA, CDR2 FQGTGA. This CDR3 region has 16 residues. The DNA of the CDR3 is TGTGCCAGCAGCCCAGGCGGGGCCCGGGCCTACAATGAGCAGTTCTTC. It yields the protein CASSPGGARAYNEQFF.

This rearrangement joins TRBV4-1 to TRBJ2-5; TRBD1 agrees at 11 bases. After removal of 6 bases from V and 5 bases from J, the junction contained 8 bases not matched to a gene. Germline V gives CDR1 MGHRA, CDR2 YSYEKL. The length of the CDR3 is 15 residues. CDR3 sequence reads: CASRHGTGGWETQYF. The CDR3 coding sequence is TGCGCCAGCAGACACGGGACAGGGGGTTGGGAGACCCAGTACTTC.

This rearrangement joins TRBV12-3 or TRBV12-4 to TRBJ1-1, with a tentative D call TRBD1 (5 bases). This CDR3 region has 11 residues. Trimming left V 6 bases short and J 5 bases short, with 7 bases between. CDR3 residues: CASSHRTEAFF. CDR3 sequence (DNA): TGTGCCAGCAGCCACAGGACTGAAGCTTTCTTT.

The V gene is TRBV5-6, the J gene TRBJ2-5; D uncertain. Trimming shortened V by 1 base and J by 1 base, and 8 bases separated the two germline ends. This CDR3 comprises 14 residues. Germline-derived CDR1 and CDR2 are SGHDT and YYEEEE. CDR3 protein: CASSLQAPQETQYF. In DNA form, the CDR3 reads TGTGCCAGCAGCTTGCAGGCCCCCCAAGAGACCCAGTACTTC.

The J gene is TRBJ1-1, the V gene TRBV19, with D unresolved. CDR1 is LNHDA and CDR2 is SQIVND in the germline V gene (reference sequence). The CDR3 has 13 residues. V was pared by 1 base and J by 1 base, with 4 bases between. The CDR3 spells CASSIGQNTEAFF. For the CDR3, the DNA is TGTGCCAGTAGTATAGGGCAGAACACTGAAGCTTTCTTT.

The V call is TRBV19, the J call TRBJ1-1; 8 bases are a match to TRBD1. The CDR3 sequence is 14 residues long. Losses at the gene ends were 0 bases for V and 8 bases for J; bases not matched to a gene: 5. Germline CDR1 LNHDA, CDR2 SQIVND (reference sequence). The CDR3 reads CASSIDTDRAEAFF. The CDR3 DNA reads TGTGCCAGTAGTATAGACACGGACAGGGCCGAAGCTTTCTTT.

The gene calls are TRBV6-1 and TRBJ2-1, with a tentative D call TRBD2 (5 bases). The CDR3 is 14 amino acids. Germline loops: CDR1 MNHNS, CDR2 SASEGT. V was pared by 1 base and J by 10 bases, with 14 bases between. CDR3 in DNA: TGTGCCAGCAGTGAAGGGCCAAGCGGTGGAGAGCAGTTCTTC. It is translated as CASSEGPSGGEQFF.

A single count supports this clone. V usage is TRBV9 and J usage is TRBJ2-7; D unresolved. The CDR3 has 14 amino acids. Germline V lookup: CDR1 SGDLS, CDR2 YYNGEE. Trimming cost V 4 bases and J 0 bases, with 11 bases left between them. CDR3 region: CASSPPGLSYEQYF. DNA of the CDR3: TGTGCCAGCAGCCCCCCGGGTCTCTCCTACGAGCAGTACTTC.

V gene TRBV16 combines with J gene TRBJ1-4, with D unclear. Germline loops: CDR1 KGHSY, CDR2 FQNENV. Trimming removed 0 bases from V and 2 bases from J, with 10 bases in between. There are 16 residues in the CDR3. The CDR3 is CASSQSKAATNEKLFF. The CDR3 region has the DNA TGTGCCAGCAGCCAATCGAAGGCAGCGACTAATGAAAAACTGTTTTTT.

The chain joins TRBV3-1 (or the pseudogene TRBV3-2) to TRBJ2-7; D call uncertain. Germline-derived CDR1 and CDR2 are LGHDT and YNNKEL (reference sequence). Trimming removed 1 base from V and 6 bases from J, with 7 bases in between. The CDR3 is made up of 12 amino acids. The CDR3 nucleotides are TGTGCCAGCAGCCAAGTGACGGGCGAGCAGTACTTC. It translates to CASSQVTGEQYF.

V and J are TRBV29-1 and TRBJ2-4, with 9 bases aligning to TRBD1. V gave up 6 bases and J gave up 9 bases; unmatched junction bases: 6. CDR1 and CDR2 from the germline V gene are SQVTM and ANQGSEA. The CDR3 runs to 12 residues. CDR3 region: CSVPGQGGIQYF. The CDR3 DNA sequence: TGCAGCGTACCGGGACAGGGAGGCATTCAGTACTTC.

The rearrangement joins TRBV7-9 to TRBJ1-3; D is ambiguous. There are 15 residues in the CDR3. Germline V gives CDR1 SEHNR, CDR2 FQNEAQ (reference sequence). Trimming shortened V by 6 bases and J by 2 bases, and 14 bases separated the two germline ends. CDR3 sequence: CASRGFGGTGNTIYF. CDR3 DNA sequence: TGTGCCAGCAGGGGGTTCGGAGGAACTGGAAACACCATATATTTT.

The CDR3 bases are TGTGCCTGGGTCGACGAACGCGGGGAGACGAACACCGGGGAGCTGTTTTTT. Its protein is CAWVDERGETNTGELFF. The gene calls are TRBV30 and TRBJ2-2; tentative D call: TRBD2 (6 bases). The germline gives CDR1 GTSNPN, CDR2 SVGIG (reference sequence). V was cut by 5 bases and J by 0 bases, with 19 bases left in between. This CDR3 is built from 17 residues.

With respect to this clone: The junction differs from germline at one of its ends, possibly a read error. The chain has TRBV29-1 and TRBJ2-7; D is possibly TRBD2 (5 bases). The CDR3 length is 11 residues. Looked up from germline, CDR1 is SQVTM and CDR2 is ANQGSEA. The CDR3 DNA reads TGCAGCGTTGAAGAAGGAGGAGCCGTCGACTTC. As protein: CSVEEGGAVDF.

CDR3 sequence reads: CASSFASSETQYF. CDR3 DNA sequence: TGTGCCAGCAGCTTCGCGAGTTCAGAGACCCAGTACTTC. V and J are TRBV5-6 and TRBJ2-5, with D hard to call. V was clipped by 2 bases and J by 4 bases, with 9 bases between them. Germline V lookup: CDR1 SGHDT, CDR2 YYEEEE. The CDR3 covers 13 residues. Together with reference TRBV5-6 and TRBJ2-5, the CDR3 gives the full variable domain: DAGVTQSPTHLIKTRGQQVTLRCSPKSGHDTVSWYQQALGQGPQFIFQYYEEEERQRGNFPDRFSGHQFPNYSSELNVNALLLGDSALYLCASSFASSETQYFGPGTRLLVL.

This clone was counted once. The chain carries TRBV4-2 and TRBJ2-2; 14 nucleotides line up with TRBD2. Germline assignment: CDR1 LGHNA and CDR2 YNFKEQ. The CDR3 has 18 amino acids. Trimming removed 5 bases from V and 0 bases from J; junction bases left unmatched: 5. The CDR3 is CASSIGLAGGPNTGELFF. DNA for the CDR3: TGTGCCAGCAGCATAGGACTAGCGGGAGGCCCGAACACCGGGGAGCTGTTTTTT.

The chain uses TRBV18 and TRBJ2-7; possible D gene TRBD2, 5 bases. Germline lookup yields CDR1 KGHSH and CDR2 LQKENI. The CDR3 runs 12 residues. The germline V and J ends were trimmed by 3 bases and 9 bases, with 12 bases remaining between them. This chain's CDR3 is CASSPEGSRQYF. CDR3 coding DNA: TGTGCCAGCTCACCCGAAGGGAGTCGGCAGTACTTC.

The chain couples TRBV7-2 to TRBJ2-1; weak D call: TRBD1 (6 bases). CDR3 length equals 14 residues. CDR1 SGHTA and CDR2 FQGNSA come from the germline V gene. The ends were cut back, 5 bases at V and 7 bases at J, with 15 bases in the middle. CDR3 region: CASSTPQGKNEQFF. For the CDR3, the DNA is TGTGCCAGCAGCACCCCTCAGGGGAAGAATGAGCAGTTCTTC.

V and J are TRBV3-1 (or the pseudogene TRBV3-2) and TRBJ2-7; a weak D match, TRBD1 (5 bases). Germline CDR1 is LGHDT and CDR2 is YNNKEL (reference sequence). The CDR3 totals 13 residues. The ends were cut back, 3 bases at V and 4 bases at J, with 10 bases in the middle. The CDR3 nucleotides read TGTGCCAGCAGCCAGTTTGGGGCATACGAGCAGTACTTC. As protein: CASSQFGAYEQYF.

The genes are TRBV2 and TRBJ1-1; 10 nucleotides agree with TRBD1. The CDR3 spans 15 residues. V lost 4 bases to trimming and J lost 6 bases; unmatched junction nucleotides: 8. Looked up from germline, CDR1 is SNHLY and CDR2 is FYNNEI. The CDR3: CASSAGTGVEAEAFF. CDR3 nucleotide sequence: TGTGCCAGCAGTGCTGGGACAGGGGTAGAAGCTGAAGCTTTCTTT.

The J gene is TRBJ2-5, the V gene TRBV7-2; TRBD1 matches at 7 bases. With 5 bases clipped from V and 4 bases from J, the junction kept 7 bases outside the gene matches. CDR3 length equals 14 residues. The V gene's germline CDR1 is SGHTA and CDR2 FQGNSA. The DNA of the CDR3 is TGTGCCAGCAGCGGCAGACAGGGTTTAGAGACCCAGTACTTC. Encoded protein: CASSGRQGLETQYF.

The V gene is TRBV10-3, the J gene TRBJ2-7; 7 bases align to TRBD1. The CDR3 runs 13 residues. The trim removed 9 bases at V and 3 bases at J, leaving 8 bases unmatched. Germline lookup yields CDR1 ENHRY and CDR2 SYGVKD. CDR3: CAMGAGGVYEQYF. The CDR3 nucleotides are TGTGCCATGGGGGCAGGGGGTGTCTACGAGCAGTACTTC.